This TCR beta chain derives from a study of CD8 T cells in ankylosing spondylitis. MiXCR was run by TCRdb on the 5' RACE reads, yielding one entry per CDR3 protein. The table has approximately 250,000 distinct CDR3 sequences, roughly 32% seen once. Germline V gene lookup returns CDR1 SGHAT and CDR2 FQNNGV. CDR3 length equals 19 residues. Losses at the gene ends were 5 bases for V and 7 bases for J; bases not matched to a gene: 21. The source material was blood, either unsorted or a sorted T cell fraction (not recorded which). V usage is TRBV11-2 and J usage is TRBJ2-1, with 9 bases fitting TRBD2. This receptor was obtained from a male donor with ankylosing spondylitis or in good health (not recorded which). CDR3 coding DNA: TGTGCCAGCAGCCTAACCGGGACTAGCATTGCCCATGGTGGGAATGAGCAGTTCTTC. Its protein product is CASSLTGTSIAHGGNEQFF.